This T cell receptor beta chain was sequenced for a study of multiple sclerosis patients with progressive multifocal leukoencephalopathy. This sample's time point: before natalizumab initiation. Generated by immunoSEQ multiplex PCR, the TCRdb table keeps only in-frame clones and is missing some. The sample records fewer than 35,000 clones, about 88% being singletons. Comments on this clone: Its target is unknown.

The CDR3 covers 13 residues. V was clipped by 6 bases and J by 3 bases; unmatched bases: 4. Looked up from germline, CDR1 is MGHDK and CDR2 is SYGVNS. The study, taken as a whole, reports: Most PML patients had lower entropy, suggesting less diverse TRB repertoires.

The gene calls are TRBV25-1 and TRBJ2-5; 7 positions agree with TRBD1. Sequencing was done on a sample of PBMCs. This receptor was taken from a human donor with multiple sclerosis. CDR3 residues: CASSQTGKETQYF. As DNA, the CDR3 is TGTGCCAGCAGCCAGACAGGGAAAGAGACCCAGTACTTC.